Described below is a single T cell receptor (beta chain) sequence and its context. Its specificity is unknown. Via CD45RO/CCR7/CD25/CD127/CD95/CD27, cells of the CD4+ naive, central memory, regulatory and stem cell-like memory subsets were sorted. cDNA synthesis used the whole RNA isolate, giving expressed TCRB sequences. The protocol was immunoSEQ multiplex PCR, while the TCRdb copy is restricted to in-frame clones and leaves out a portion. Found here are about 710,000 clones, around 15% of them singletons; the top ten hold around 0.04%. From germline, CDR1 is LNHNV and CDR2 YYDKDF (reference sequence). The CDR3 runs to 14 residues. V lost 1 base, J lost 3 bases, and 2 bases stayed unmatched. The data derive from a study of beta chain features in type 1 diabetes. In the study overall: Patients were similar to healthy donors in age and gender (as well as in cell yields).

Findings of the study overall: A cDNA-based sequencing approach could over-represent cells with high TCR expression. TCRB CDR3s were moderately but significantly shorter in Type 1 diabetes patients in all four CD4+ subsets.

The rearrangement joins TRBV15 to TRBJ1-1; 7 nucleotides agree with TRBD1. The sequence derives from a man younger than 35 with type 1 diabetes. The specimen was naive CD4+ T cells from blood. CDR3 amino acids: CATSRARGDTEAFF. Written as DNA, the CDR3 is TGTGCCACCAGCAGAGCCAGGGGGGACACTGAAGCTTTCTTT.